These 27 T cell receptor beta chains originate from one sample sequenced in a study of blood T cell repertoires in COVID-19. Measured with immunoSEQ multiplex PCR; TCRdb has only the in-frame clones, and not every one. The sample lists 90,000 to 100,000 clones, about four fifths occurring once. Source material: peripheral blood. These receptors came from a man between 60 and 70 years old with acute or convalescent COVID-19.

The chain combines TRBV7-3 with TRBJ2-1; D is perhaps TRBD2 (5 bases). The V end lost 5 bases, the J end lost 5 bases, and 13 bases lay between the germline ends. The length of the CDR3 is 14 residues. Germline V CDR1 and CDR2: SGHTA, FQGTGA. The CDR3 DNA is TGTGCCAGCAGCACCGGACTTCTTAACAATGAGCAGTTCTTC. Its translation: CASSTGLLNNEQFF.

The rearrangement links TRBV30 to TRBJ1-1, with D possibly TRBD1 on 5 matching bases. This CDR3 is built from 15 residues. V shed 0 bases and J shed 4 bases, with 15 bases lying between them. CDR1 is GTSNPN, CDR2 SVGIG, per germline (reference sequence). The chain's CDR3 is CAWSVRGTGGTEAFF. The CDR3 DNA reads TGTGCCTGGAGTGTTAGGGGCACCGGGGGCACTGAAGCTTTCTTT.

The rearrangement links TRBV24-1 to TRBJ1-1; D call uncertain. Trimming cost V 9 bases and J 5 bases, with 18 bases left between them. The CDR3 runs to 14 residues. Germline V gives CDR1 KGHDR, CDR2 SFDVKD. CDR3 nucleotide sequence: TGTGCCACCCGTGCGTATAAGGCGGGGACTGAAGCTTTCTTT. It specifies CATRAYKAGTEAFF.

The chain links TRBV15 to TRBJ1-1; D not certain. Germline CDR1 is LNHNV and CDR2 is YYDKDF (reference sequence). Trimming left V 0 bases short and J 1 base short, with 9 bases between. The CDR3 is made up of 15 amino acids. CDR3 in DNA: TGTGCCACCAGCAGAGACCAGACGGGGAACACTGAAGCTTTCTTT. It specifies CATSRDQTGNTEAFF.

The chain carries TRBV4-1 and TRBJ1-2; TRBD1 agrees at 9 bases. V gave up 4 bases and J gave up 5 bases; unmatched junction bases: 8. Germline lookup yields CDR1 MGHRA and CDR2 YSYEKL. This CDR3 comprises 15 residues. CDR3 residues: CASSPDRGAPYGYTF. The DNA of the CDR3 is TGCGCCAGCAGCCCGGACAGGGGTGCTCCTTATGGCTACACCTTC.

The CDR3 reads CATSDLGQGSTDTQYF. DNA for the CDR3: TGTGCCACCAGTGACTTAGGACAAGGGAGCACAGATACGCAGTATTTT. The rearrangement joins TRBV24-1 to TRBJ2-3, with D possibly matching TRBD1 (5 bases). Deletions cut 4 bases from V and 0 bases from J, with 13 bases between. This CDR3 region has 16 residues. The germline CDR1 and CDR2 sequences are KGHDR and SFDVKD.

The chain has TRBV7-9 and TRBJ2-7; 7 bases map to TRBD2. CDR1 and CDR2 (germline): SEHNR, FQNEAQ (reference sequence). This CDR3 contains 14 residues. V trimming: 5 bases; J trimming: 7 bases; junction bases outside the gene matches: 11. CDR3 sequence reads: CASSPGGGVWEQYF. For the CDR3, the DNA is TGTGCCAGCAGCCCGGGGGGAGGGGTCTGGGAGCAGTACTTC.

The chain combines TRBV13 with TRBJ1-2; TRBD1 agrees at 10 bases. The CDR3 extends over 14 amino acids. With 6 bases clipped from V and 4 bases from J, the junction kept 5 bases outside the gene matches. Looked up from germline, CDR1 is PRHDT and CDR2 is FYEKMQ (reference sequence). The CDR3 reads CASSGQGEGYGYTF. Here the CDR3 DNA reads TGTGCCAGCAGTGGACAGGGGGAAGGCTATGGCTACACCTTC.

The chain links TRBV30 to TRBJ2-7, with D tentatively TRBD1 (5 bases). V shed 0 bases and J shed 2 bases, with 14 bases lying between them. Germline V gene lookup returns CDR1 GTSNPN and CDR2 SVGIG (reference sequence). The CDR3 runs 15 residues. Here the CDR3 DNA reads TGTGCCTGGAGTGTAGGGGCAGCCGGTACCTACGAGCAGTACTTC. It translates to CAWSVGAAGTYEQYF.

The rearrangement joins TRBV3-1 (or the pseudogene TRBV3-2) to TRBJ1-5; D is unclear. The ends were cut back, 4 bases at V and 4 bases at J, with 11 bases in the middle. In germline, CDR1 is LGHDT, CDR2 YNNKEL (reference sequence). The length of the CDR3 is 14 residues. This chain's CDR3 is CASSRPGSNQPQHF. CDR3 nucleotides: TGTGCCAGCAGCCGGCCGGGATCAAATCAGCCCCAGCATTTT.

This chain uses TRBV19 with TRBJ1-6; D unresolved. V was pared by 7 bases and J by 7 bases, with 8 bases between. The V gene's germline CDR1 is LNHDA and CDR2 SQIVND (reference sequence). CDR3 size: 12 residues. CDR3 nucleotides: TGTGCCAGTAATGAGTGGAATTCACCCCTCCACTTT. It translates to CASNEWNSPLHF.

The J gene is TRBJ2-7, the V gene TRBV7-3; D may be TRBD1 (6 bases). The V end was cut by 5 bases, the J end by 6 bases, with 11 bases between. CDR3 length: 12 amino acids. Germline V lookup: CDR1 SGHTA, CDR2 FQGTGA. CDR3 sequence: CASSPDRGEQYF. CDR3 DNA: TGTGCCAGCAGCCCGGACAGAGGCGAGCAGTACTTC.

V gene TRBV14 combines with J gene TRBJ2-1, with D possibly being TRBD2 (6 bases). The V end lost 1 base, the J end lost 3 bases, and 13 bases lay between the germline ends. The length of the CDR3 is 16 residues. CDR1 and CDR2 (germline): SGHDN, FVKESK. DNA of the CDR3: TGTGCCAGCAGCCAAGGTGGAGGGGAGTTCTACAATGAGCAGTTCTTC. Residues: CASSQGGGEFYNEQFF.

This clone turned up a few times. V gene TRBV4-1 combines with J gene TRBJ1-2; 7 nucleotides line up with TRBD1. The CDR3 runs to 16 residues. CDR1 and CDR2 from the germline V gene are MGHRA and YSYEKL. Trimming removed 2 bases from V and 6 bases from J; junction bases left unmatched: 12. CDR3 coding DNA: TGCGCCAGCAGCCAACTCCAAAGGGGGCGTCAGAATGGCTACACCTTC. Its protein is CASSQLQRGRQNGYTF.

The chain employs TRBV9 and TRBJ1-6; D gene ambiguous. Trimming cost V 2 bases and J 7 bases, with 7 bases left between them. The CDR3 totals 13 residues. CDR1 is SGDLS, CDR2 YYNGEE, per germline. CDR3 DNA sequence: TGTGCCAGCAGCGTGGAGACGAATTCACCCCTCCACTTT. The encoded protein is CASSVETNSPLHF. The full variable domain, rest sourced from reference TRBV9 and TRBJ1-6, is DSGVTQTPKHLITATGQRVTLRCSPRSGDLSVYWYQQSLDQGLQFLIQYYNGEERAKGNILERFSAQQFPDLHSELNLSSLELGDSALYFCASSVETNSPLHFGNGTRLTVT.

This clone was seen just once. The chain links TRBV27 to TRBJ2-7; the match to TRBD1 covers 7 bases. This CDR3 is built from 15 residues. Trimming at V came to 2 bases and at J to 4 bases, leaving 8 bases not matched to a gene. Germline values: CDR1 MNHEY, CDR2 SMNVEV (reference sequence). Here the CDR3 reads CASSLRPGGAYEQYF. The DNA of the CDR3 is TGTGCCAGCAGTTTAAGGCCAGGGGGAGCTTACGAGCAGTACTTC.

In its sample, this clone was seen a few times. DNA of the CDR3: TGTGCCAGCAGCCGGGAACAGGGATCTGAAGCTTTCTTT. This encodes CASSREQGSEAFF. V and J are TRBV6-6 and TRBJ1-1, with D possibly being TRBD1 (6 bases). Germline CDR1 and CDR2: MNHNY and SVGAGI (reference sequence). The length of the CDR3 is 13 residues. The germline V and J ends were trimmed by 6 bases and 6 bases, with 14 bases remaining between them.

The rearrangement links TRBV5-1 to TRBJ1-2, with 9 bases fitting TRBD1. The CDR3 is made up of 15 amino acids. The V gene's germline CDR1 is SGHRS and CDR2 YFSETQ. V was clipped by 4 bases and J by 8 bases; unmatched bases: 12. The DNA of the CDR3 is TGCGCCAGCAGCGCTACCGGGACAGGGTACGGGGGCTACACCTTC. It is translated as CASSATGTGYGGYTF.

The CDR3: CASSQVTGVNQPQHF. CDR3 sequence (DNA): TGTGCCAGCAGCCAAGTTACAGGGGTCAATCAGCCCCAGCATTTT. The chain joins TRBV3-1 (or the pseudogene TRBV3-2) to TRBJ1-5; 7 bases fit TRBD1. V lost 1 base, J lost 3 bases, and 3 bases stayed unmatched. Germline values: CDR1 LGHDT, CDR2 YNNKEL (reference sequence). The CDR3 is 15 amino acids.

The chain joins TRBV7-6 to TRBJ1-3, with TRBD1 matching over 8 bases. V lost 5 bases and J lost 0; bases outside the gene matches: 3. Germline CDR1 is SGHVS and CDR2 is FNYEAQ. The CDR3 consists of 15 residues. The CDR3 region is CASSADRGSGNTIYF. The CDR3 region has the DNA TGTGCCAGCAGCGCCGACAGGGGCTCTGGAAACACCATATATTTT.

This clone was seen only once. V gene TRBV6-4 combines with J gene TRBJ2-1; tentative D call: TRBD1 (6 bases). CDR3 length: 15 amino acids. The germline V gene encodes CDR1 MRHNA and CDR2 SNTAGT. Trimming removed 6 bases at V and 0 bases at J, with 12 bases between. CDR3 region: CASRARDNSYNEQFF. Written as DNA, the CDR3 is TGTGCCAGCAGGGCGAGGGACAACTCCTACAATGAGCAGTTCTTC.

The chain combines TRBV5-1 with TRBJ2-7; unclear D gene. Germline V gives CDR1 SGHRS, CDR2 YFSETQ. Trimming stripped 0 bases from V and 3 bases from J, with 10 bases between. The CDR3 contains 14 residues. The CDR3, as DNA: TGCGCCAGCAGCTTGGCCACGGTCCGCTACGAGCAGTACTTC. Translating it yields CASSLATVRYEQYF. The variable domain in full, completed from reference TRBV5-1 and TRBJ2-7, reads KAGVTQTPRYLIKTRGQQVTLSCSPISGHRSVSWYQQTPGQGLQFLFEYFSETQRNKGNFPGRFSGRQFSNSRSEMNVSTLELGDSALYLCASSLATVRYEQYFGPGTRLTVT.

The chain joins TRBV5-1 to TRBJ1-3, with D possibly being TRBD1 (5 bases). Looked up from germline, CDR1 is SGHRS and CDR2 is YFSETQ. The CDR3 consists of 14 residues. Trimming took 2 bases from V and 2 from J, leaving 8 bases between them. CDR3 bases: TGCGCCAGCAGCTTAACACAGGCTGGAAACACCATATATTTT. It translates to CASSLTQAGNTIYF.

The gene calls are TRBV5-5 and TRBJ1-2; D not resolved. The CDR3 spans 15 residues. Germline V gene lookup returns CDR1 SGHKS and CDR2 YYEKEE (reference sequence). V was shortened by 4 bases and J by 0 bases, with 13 bases between the two germline ends. The CDR3 region is CASSPEFDSNYGYTF. CDR3 nucleotides: TGTGCCAGCAGCCCCGAGTTTGACTCTAACTATGGCTACACCTTC.

V is TRBV24-1 and J is TRBJ2-1, with a weak D call TRBD1 (5 bases). CDR1 and CDR2 from the germline V gene are KGHDR and SFDVKD. The CDR3 sequence is 12 residues long. Trimming stripped 3 bases from V and 8 bases from J, with 7 bases between. CDR3 sequence: CATSDRTYEQFF. CDR3 bases: TGTGCCACCAGTGATCGGACATATGAGCAGTTCTTC.

The V and J genes are TRBV19 and TRBJ2-2; TRBD1 matches 9 bases. Losses at the gene ends were 3 bases for V and 0 bases for J; bases not matched to a gene: 2. Germline V lookup: CDR1 LNHDA, CDR2 SQIVND (reference sequence). The CDR3 has 16 amino acids. The CDR3 DNA reads as TGTGCCAGTAGTATCACAGGGGGCGCGAACACCGGGGAGCTGTTTTTT. Its protein product is CASSITGGANTGELFF.

The genes are TRBV7-9 and TRBJ1-2; no definite D call. Looked up from germline, CDR1 is SEHNR and CDR2 is FQNEAQ (reference sequence). V lost 5 bases and J lost 7, with 11 bases in between. CDR3 length equals 12 residues. The CDR3 DNA reads TGTGCCAGCAGCATGGCGGCCGCTGGCTACACCTTC. Translating it yields CASSMAAAGYTF.